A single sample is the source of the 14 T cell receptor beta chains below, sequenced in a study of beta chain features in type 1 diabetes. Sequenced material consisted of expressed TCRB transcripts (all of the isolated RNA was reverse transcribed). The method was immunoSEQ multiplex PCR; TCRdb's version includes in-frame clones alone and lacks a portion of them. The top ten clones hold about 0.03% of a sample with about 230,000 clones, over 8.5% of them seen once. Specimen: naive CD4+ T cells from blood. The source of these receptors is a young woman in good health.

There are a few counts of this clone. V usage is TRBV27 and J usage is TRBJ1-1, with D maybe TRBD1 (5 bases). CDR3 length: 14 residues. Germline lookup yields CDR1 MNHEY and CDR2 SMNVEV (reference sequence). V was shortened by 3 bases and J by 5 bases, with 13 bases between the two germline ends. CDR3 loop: CASSFRASQTEAFF. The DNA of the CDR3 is TGTGCCAGCAGTTTCAGGGCCTCGCAGACTGAAGCTTTCTTT.

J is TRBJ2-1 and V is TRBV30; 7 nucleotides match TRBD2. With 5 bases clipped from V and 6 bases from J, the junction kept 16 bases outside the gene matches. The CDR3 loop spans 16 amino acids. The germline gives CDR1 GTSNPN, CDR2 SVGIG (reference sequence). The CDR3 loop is CAWRPPGTTTINEQFF. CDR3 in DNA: TGTGCCTGGCGTCCTCCTGGGACTACCACCATCAATGAGCAGTTCTTC. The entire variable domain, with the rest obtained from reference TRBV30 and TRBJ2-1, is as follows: SQTIHQWPATLVQPVGSPLSLECTVEGTSNPNLYWYRQAAGRGLQLLFYSVGIGQISSEVPQNLSASRPQDRQFILSSKKLLLSDSGFYLCAWRPPGTTTINEQFFGPGTRLTVL.

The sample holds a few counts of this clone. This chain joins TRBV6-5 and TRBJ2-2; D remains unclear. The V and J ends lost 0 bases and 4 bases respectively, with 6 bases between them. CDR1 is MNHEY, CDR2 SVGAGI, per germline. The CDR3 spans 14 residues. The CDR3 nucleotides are TGTGCCAGCAGTTACTCGATCGGCACCGGGGAGCTGTTTTTT. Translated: CASSYSIGTGELFF.

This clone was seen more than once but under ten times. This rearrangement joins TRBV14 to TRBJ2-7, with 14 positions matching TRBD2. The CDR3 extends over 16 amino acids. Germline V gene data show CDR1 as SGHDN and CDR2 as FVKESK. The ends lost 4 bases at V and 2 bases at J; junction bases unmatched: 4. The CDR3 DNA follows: TGTGCCAGCAGCCCGGGACTAGCGGGGGTTACCTACGAGCAGTACTTC. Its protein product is CASSPGLAGVTYEQYF.

CDR3 in DNA: TGTGCCAGCAGCGAGAGACAGGGGGCTAATGAAAAACTGTTTTTT. Encoded protein: CASSERQGANEKLFF. The chain has TRBV5-6 and TRBJ1-4; TRBD1 matches at 9 bases. CDR1 and CDR2 from the germline V gene are SGHDT and YYEEEE. CDR3 length: 15 residues. V shed 4 bases, J shed 3 bases, and the junction held 4 bases outside the gene matches.

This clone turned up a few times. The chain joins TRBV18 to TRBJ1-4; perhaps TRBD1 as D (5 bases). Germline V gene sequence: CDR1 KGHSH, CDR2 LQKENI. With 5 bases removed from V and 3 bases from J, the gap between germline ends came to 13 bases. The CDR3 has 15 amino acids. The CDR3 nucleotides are TGTGCCAGCTCAGCCGGAGGGGTGGCTAATGAAAAACTGTTTTTT. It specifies CASSAGGVANEKLFF. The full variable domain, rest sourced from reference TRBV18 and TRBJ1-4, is NAGVMQNPRHLVRRRGQEARLRCSPMKGHSHVYWYRQLPEEGLKFMVYLQKENIIDESGMPKERFSAEFPKEGPSILRIQQVVRGDSAAYFCASSAGGVANEKLFFGSGTQLSVL.

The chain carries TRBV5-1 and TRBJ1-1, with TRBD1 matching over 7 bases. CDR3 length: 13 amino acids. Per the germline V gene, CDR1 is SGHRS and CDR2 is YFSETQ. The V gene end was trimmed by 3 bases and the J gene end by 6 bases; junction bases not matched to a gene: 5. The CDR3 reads CASSWDRRSEAFF. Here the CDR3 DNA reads TGCGCCAGCAGCTGGGACAGACGATCTGAAGCTTTCTTT.

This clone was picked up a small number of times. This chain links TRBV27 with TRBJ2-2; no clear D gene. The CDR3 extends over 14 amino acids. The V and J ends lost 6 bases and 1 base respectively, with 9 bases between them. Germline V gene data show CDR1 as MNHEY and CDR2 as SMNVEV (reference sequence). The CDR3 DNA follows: TGTGCCAGCAGGCGGCAGATGAACACCGGGGAGCTGTTTTTT. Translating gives CASRRQMNTGELFF.

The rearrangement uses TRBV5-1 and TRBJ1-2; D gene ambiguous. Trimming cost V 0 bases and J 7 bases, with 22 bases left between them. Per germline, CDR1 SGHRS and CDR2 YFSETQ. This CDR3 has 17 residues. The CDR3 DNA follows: TGCGCCAGCAGCTTGGCCCTTCTTAACAGATCGAGGGCTGGCTACACCTTC. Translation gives CASSLALLNRSRAGYTF.

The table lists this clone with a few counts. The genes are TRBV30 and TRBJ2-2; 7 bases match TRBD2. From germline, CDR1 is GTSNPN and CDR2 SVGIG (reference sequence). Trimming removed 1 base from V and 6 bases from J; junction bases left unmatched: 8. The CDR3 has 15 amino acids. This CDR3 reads CAWSEGGFVAGELFF. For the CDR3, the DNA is TGTGCCTGGAGTGAGGGAGGGTTTGTGGCCGGGGAGCTGTTTTTT.

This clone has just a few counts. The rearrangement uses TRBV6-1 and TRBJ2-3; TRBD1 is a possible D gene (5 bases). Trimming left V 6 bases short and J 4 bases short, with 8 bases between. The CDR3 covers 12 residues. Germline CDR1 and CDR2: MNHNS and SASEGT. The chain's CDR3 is CASRGVPDTQYF. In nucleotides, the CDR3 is TGTGCCAGCAGAGGGGTGCCAGATACGCAGTATTTT.

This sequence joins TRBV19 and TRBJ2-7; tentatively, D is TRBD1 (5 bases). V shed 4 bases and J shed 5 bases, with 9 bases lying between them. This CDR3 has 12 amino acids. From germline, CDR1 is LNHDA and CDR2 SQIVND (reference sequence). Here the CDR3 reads CASSKRGDEQYF. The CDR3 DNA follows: TGTGCCAGTAGTAAAAGGGGCGACGAGCAGTACTTC.

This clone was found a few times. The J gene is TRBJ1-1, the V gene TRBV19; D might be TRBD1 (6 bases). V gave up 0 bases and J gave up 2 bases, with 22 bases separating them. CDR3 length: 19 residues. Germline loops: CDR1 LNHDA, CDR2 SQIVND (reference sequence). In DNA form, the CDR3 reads TGTGCCAGTAGTATAGACCGGATCCGGGACACGAGTTACAACACTGAAGCTTTCTTT. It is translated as CASSIDRIRDTSYNTEAFF.

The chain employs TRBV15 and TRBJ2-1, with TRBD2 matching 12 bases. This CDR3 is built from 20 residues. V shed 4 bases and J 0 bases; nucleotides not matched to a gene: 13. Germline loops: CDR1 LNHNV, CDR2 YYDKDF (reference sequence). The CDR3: CATSKSRGLAGGNSYNEQFF. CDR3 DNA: TGTGCCACCAGCAAGAGTCGAGGGCTAGCGGGAGGGAACTCCTACAATGAGCAGTTCTTC. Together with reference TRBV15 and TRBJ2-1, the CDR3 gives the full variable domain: DAMVIQNPRYQVTQFGKPVTLSCSQTLNHNVMYWYQQKSSQAPKLLFHYYDKDFNNEADTPDNFQSRRPNTSFCFLDIRSPGLGDTAMYLCATSKSRGLAGGNSYNEQFFGPGTRLTVL.